This T cell receptor (beta chain) was profiled in a study of shared clonotypes between healthy human individuals. Background on the study: The people who gave samples were a couple of women and a few men aged 18 to 49. Overall study results and limits: Deeper or shallower sequencing was expected to change how clonotypes are shared among donors.

Every immunoSEQ plate was one replicate of a subset's evenly spread DNA. Clones were read by immunoSEQ multiplex PCR, and TCRdb kept only the in-frame ones, dropping some. The sample shows around 2.3 million clones, approximately 95% of them seen only once. For this clone: What it binds is not known.

A CD45RA-negative memory subset and a CD45RA+ naive subset were separated from the CD4+ cells. This clonotype was obtained from a man between 18 and 35 years old in good health. Sequencing was carried out using naive CD4+ T cells sorted from blood. As for subset: CD45RA+ positively selected.

The CDR3 nucleotides are TGTGCCAGTAGATTACAGGGCGGGAGCTCCTACGAGCAGTACTTC. This encodes CASRLQGGSSYEQYF. V and J are TRBV19 and TRBJ2-7; D possibly corresponds to TRBD2 (7 bases). Trimming pared 6 bases from V and 0 bases from J, leaving 15 bases between. This CDR3 comprises 15 residues. CDR1 is LNHDA and CDR2 is SQIVND in the germline V gene (reference sequence).